This is a list of T cell receptor beta chains from one sample in a study of CD8+CD57+ T cells in acquired aplastic anemia. One entry per CDR3 protein results from TCRdb running MiXCR on the reads. Of around 180,000 distinct CDR3 sequences in the sample, 55% to 75% are singletons; the top ten hold roughly 44%. The sequencing sample was made of sorted CD4+, CD8+, or CD8+CD57+ T cells (not recorded which) from PBMCs. The receptors were gathered from a human donor in good health. CDR3s include the opening cysteine and the closing phenylalanine or tryptophan. A D gene is named only where the DNA matches it firmly. The size of a clone is reported for some rows only, either as once, few or many, or as a class for expanded clones.

j_call,v_call,clone_size,d_call,cdr3_nt,cdr3_aa
TRBJ2-2,TRBV7-2,few,.,TGTGCCAGCAGATATGACGGGGAGCTGTTTTTT,CASRYDGELFF
TRBJ1-1,TRBV10-2,few,.,TGCGCCAGCAGTGAGTCTCCTCTTACGAACACTGAAGCTTTCTTT,CASSESPLTNTEAFF
TRBJ1-1,TRBV10-3,.,TRBD1,TGTGCCAGCGAGGGACAGGGCCTGAACACTGGAGCTTTCTTT,CASEGQGLNTGAFF
TRBJ1-5,TRBV12-3/TRBV12-4,many,.,TGTGCCAGCAGTTTAGGGGGAAACAATCAGCCCCAGCATTTT,CASSLGGNNQPQHF
TRBJ2-3,TRBV24-1,.,TRBD1,TGTGCCACCAGTGATGCCGCAGGGGGACCCACAGATACGCAGTATTTT,CATSDAAGGPTDTQYF
TRBJ2-5,TRBV9,many,.,TGTGCCAGCAGCGCACACCCGACTAGCCAAGAGACCCAGTACTTC,CASSAHPTSQETQYF
TRBJ1-1,TRBV5-1,few,.,TGCGCCAGCAGCTTGGCTCAGAACACTGAAGCTTTCTTT,CASSLAQNTEAFF
TRBJ2-7,TRBV6-5,.,.,TGTGCCAGCAGGGATCGGGAAAGCTCCTACGAGCAGTACTTC,CASRDRESSYEQYF
TRBJ2-1,TRBV2,.,TRBD2,TGTGCCAGCAGTGAAGCGGGGGAGGGGCGCCTAACGAGCTCCTACAATGAGCAGTTCTTC,CASSEAGEGRLTSSYNEQFF
TRBJ1-1,TRBV6-2/TRBV6-3,few,.,TGTGCCAGCAGTACCCGCAGGGTCCACCACCTCGCTGAAGCTTTCTTT,CASSTRRVHHLAEAFF
TRBJ2-7,TRBV20-1,.,.,TGCAGTGCTAGAGATCTGTCCCTAGAGGACGAGCAGTACTTC,CSARDLSLEDEQYF
TRBJ1-2,TRBV29-1,.,.,TGCAGCGTGCGGACAGTGGGGGACTCGGGCTATGGCTACACCTTC,CSVRTVGDSGYGYTF
TRBJ1-1,TRBV15,few,.,TGTGCCACCAGCAGAGTCACTGAAGCTTTCTTT,CATSRVTEAFF
TRBJ1-1,TRBV9,.,.,TGTGCCAGCAGCATGAGCCCCACTGAAGCTTTCTTT,CASSMSPTEAFF
TRBJ2-7,TRBV7-9,.,.,TGTGCCAGCAGCTTCAGGGCTTCCTACGAGCAGTACTTC,CASSFRASYEQYF
TRBJ2-1,TRBV9,many,TRBD2,TGTGCCAGCAGCGTAGGCACTAGCGGGGCGGGTGAGCAGTTCTTC,CASSVGTSGAGEQFF
TRBJ1-2,TRBV7-2,.,TRBD1,TGTGCCAGCAGCCCTCTACCAGGGGGCAATACTGGCTACACCTTC,CASSPLPGGNTGYTF
TRBJ2-1,TRBV9,.,TRBD2,TGTGCCAGCAGCGTAGGAGGGGGGGGACTAGCGCGCACAGATACGCAGTTCTTC,CASSVGGGGLARTDTQFF
TRBJ2-7,TRBV4-1,many,.,TGCGCCAGCAGCCAAGGCCTCTTCTCCTACGAGCAGTACTTC,CASSQGLFSYEQYF
TRBJ2-5,TRBV24-1,.,TRBD1,TGTGCCACCAGCGAGACAGGGGGAGAGACCCAGTACTTC,CATSETGGETQYF
TRBJ2-7,TRBV2,.,.,TGTGCCAGCAGCCCGAGACAGGGAGGCACCTACGAGCAGTACTTC,CASSPRQGGTYEQYF
TRBJ2-7,TRBV20-1,.,.,TGCAGTGCTCGAGGGGACCCCACGTTCCAGGGAATCTACGAGCAGTACTTC,CSARGDPTFQGIYEQYF
TRBJ2-7,TRBV29-1,.,.,TGTAGCGTACCCCGGGCGGGAAAAACCTACGAGCAGTACTTC,CSVPRAGKTYEQYF
TRBJ2-5,TRBV12-3/TRBV12-4,many,TRBD1,TGTGCCAGCAGTGCTACGGGACAGTCGTACCAAGAGACCCAGTACTTC,CASSATGQSYQETQYF
TRBJ2-1,TRBV6-5,few,TRBD2,TGTGCCAGCAGTTCGGGACTAGCGGGAGGGCCGTTGGATGAGCAGTTCTTC,CASSSGLAGGPLDEQFF
TRBJ2-3,TRBV7-6,many,TRBD2,TGTGCCAGCAGCCCCACCGGACTAGCGGGAGCTGTAACAGATACGCAGTATTTT,CASSPTGLAGAVTDTQYF
TRBJ1-5,TRBV25-1,.,TRBD1,TGTGCCAGCAGTGTCTGGACAGGGGATGAGAGCAATCAGCCCCAGCATTTT,CASSVWTGDESNQPQHF
TRBJ1-6,TRBV10-3,.,.,TGTGCCATCAGTATGAAGCTGACAGGAGGTAATTCACCCCTCCACTTT,CAISMKLTGGNSPLHF
TRBJ2-7,TRBV11-2,.,.,TGTGCCAGCAGCCCCAGGGCGGCCCCCTACGAGCAGTACTTC,CASSPRAAPYEQYF
TRBJ1-1,TRBV25-1,few,TRBD1,TGTGCCAGCAGTGATAGACAGGGGCGAGGTTTGACTGAAGCTTTCTTT,CASSDRQGRGLTEAFF
TRBJ2-7,TRBV7-2,.,.,TGTGCCAGCAGCTTAGACAGACAGAGCTCCTACGAGCAGTACTTC,CASSLDRQSSYEQYF
TRBJ2-5,TRBV5-1,.,.,TGCGCCAGCAGCCCGGGGGGACAAGCGGAGACCCAGTACTTC,CASSPGGQAETQYF
TRBJ2-7,TRBV20-1,many,.,TGCAGTGCTAGAGGGTCCTCAGTGGGTCAGACCTTC,CSARGSSVGQTF
TRBJ1-6,TRBV7-2,.,.,TGTGCCAGCAGCTCGAAATATTCACCCCTCCACTTT,CASSSKYSPLHF
TRBJ1-6,TRBV20-1,.,.,TGCAGTGCTAGAGGAGGGCGGGAAGGGCTTAATTCACCCCTCCACTTT,CSARGGREGLNSPLHF